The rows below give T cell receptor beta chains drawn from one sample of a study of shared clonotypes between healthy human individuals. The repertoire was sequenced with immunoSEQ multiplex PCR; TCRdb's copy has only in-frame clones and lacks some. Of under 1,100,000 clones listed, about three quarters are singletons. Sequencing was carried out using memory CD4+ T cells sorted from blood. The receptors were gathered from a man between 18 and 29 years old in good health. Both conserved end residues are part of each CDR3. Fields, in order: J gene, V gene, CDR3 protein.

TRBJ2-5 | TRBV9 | CASSVGVSGGQETQYF
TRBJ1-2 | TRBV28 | CASSLWQGVDYGYTF
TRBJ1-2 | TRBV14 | CASSQNPYTGKYGYTF
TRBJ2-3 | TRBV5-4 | CASSLATGVTDTQYF
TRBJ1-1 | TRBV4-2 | CASSQDKARDTEAFF
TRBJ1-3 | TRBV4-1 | CASSQANTAGNTIYF
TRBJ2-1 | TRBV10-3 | CAISGGQGYNEQFF
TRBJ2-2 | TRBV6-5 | CASSSGTGSNTGELFF
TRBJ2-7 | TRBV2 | CASSEARQLLYSYEQYF
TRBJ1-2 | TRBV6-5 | CASSYSWVDYGYTF
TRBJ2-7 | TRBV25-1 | CASSDVSRGHDEQYF
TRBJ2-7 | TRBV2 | CASSEAIGDNEQYF